The 22 T cell receptor beta chains in this list originate from one sample, sequenced in a study of PD-1 blockade in classical Hodgkin lymphoma. Assay: immunoSEQ multiplex PCR; the TCRdb copy retains only in-frame clones and omits some. The data contain roughly 77,000 clones, nearly 95% of them singletons. The time point denotes: newly diagnosed, previously untreated cHL patient sample. Source material: peripheral blood mononuclear cells (PBMCs). The source is a human donor with classical Hodgkin lymphoma.

The chain uses TRBV6-6 and TRBJ2-2, with 7 bases fitting TRBD1. This CDR3 has 16 residues. V lost 7 bases and J lost 4; bases outside the gene matches: 12. Germline-derived CDR1 and CDR2 are MNHNY and SVGAGI (reference sequence). The CDR3: CASTIRRQGRTGELFF. In nucleotides, the CDR3 is TGTGCCAGCACCATTAGGAGACAGGGACGCACCGGGGAGCTGTTTTTT.

The gene calls are TRBV7-7 and TRBJ2-1, with 13 bases fitting TRBD2. With V trimmed by 5 bases and J by 5 bases, 3 bases remained unmatched. Germline V gene lookup returns CDR1 SSHAT and CDR2 FNYEAQ (reference sequence). The CDR3 is made up of 15 amino acids. This CDR3 reads CASSKGLAGDNEQFF. The CDR3 bases are TGTGCCAGCAGCAAAGGACTAGCGGGAGACAATGAGCAGTTCTTC.

The chain recombines TRBV11-2 with TRBJ2-5; D not resolved. Germline-derived CDR1 and CDR2 are SGHAT and FQNNGV. The CDR3 consists of 12 residues. Trimming removed 2 bases from V and 7 bases from J, with 8 bases in between. CDR3 sequence: CASSLWVGTQYF. In nucleotides, the CDR3 is TGTGCCAGCAGCTTATGGGTGGGGACCCAGTACTTC.

The CDR3 DNA reads TGTGCCAGCAGTTACTCGTCCCGGTACGATCTTTATGGCTACACCTTC. Its protein is CASSYSSRYDLYGYTF. The rearrangement joins TRBV6-6 to TRBJ1-2; no definite D call. Germline assignment: CDR1 MNHNY and CDR2 SVGAGI (reference sequence). V was shortened by 0 bases and J by 5 bases, with 16 bases between the two germline ends. This CDR3 has 16 residues.

The rearrangement joins TRBV5-1 to TRBJ2-7; 8 bases fit TRBD2. This CDR3 has 17 residues. V gave up 1 base and J gave up 2 bases; unmatched junction bases: 11. Per germline, CDR1 SGHRS and CDR2 YFSETQ. The CDR3 protein is CASSLISSGGSPYEQYF. The CDR3 DNA sequence: TGCGCCAGCAGCTTGATCTCAAGCGGGGGTTCTCCCTACGAGCAGTACTTC.

The V gene is TRBV6-5, the J gene TRBJ1-4, with a weak D call TRBD1 (6 bases). V was shortened by 4 bases and J by 4 bases, with 10 bases between the two germline ends. The germline V gene encodes CDR1 MNHEY and CDR2 SVGAGI. The CDR3 loop spans 14 amino acids. The CDR3 coding sequence is TGTGCCAGCAGTTCCGGGACAATTAATGAAAAACTGTTTTTT. Protein product: CASSSGTINEKLFF.

The chain employs TRBV10-3 and TRBJ1-2; D unresolved. CDR1 and CDR2 from the germline V gene are ENHRY and SYGVKD. The CDR3 has 12 residues. V was trimmed by 4 bases and J by 6 bases, leaving 9 bases between them. The CDR3 DNA is TGTGCCATCAGTGTCGCTGGGGATGGCTACACCTTC. Encoded protein: CAISVAGDGYTF.

V usage is TRBV5-4 and J usage is TRBJ1-2; maybe TRBD1 (6 bases). The CDR3 runs 13 residues. Germline lookup yields CDR1 SGHNT and CDR2 YYREEE (reference sequence). V shed 4 bases and J shed 1 base, with 8 bases lying between them. CDR3: CASSPQGNYGYTF. The CDR3 nucleotides read TGTGCCAGCAGCCCACAGGGTAACTATGGCTACACCTTC.

The genes are TRBV18 and TRBJ1-2, with D uncertain. This CDR3 region has 14 residues. The ends were cut back, 2 bases at V and 6 bases at J, with 13 bases in the middle. The germline CDR1 and CDR2 sequences are KGHSH and LQKENI. The DNA of the CDR3 is TGTGCCAGCTCACCAAGTGGACTACAAGATGGCTACACCTTC. It encodes CASSPSGLQDGYTF.

The chain employs TRBV19 and TRBJ2-7, with 9 positions matching TRBD1. The CDR3 is 14 residues long. In germline, CDR1 is LNHDA, CDR2 SQIVND (reference sequence). The junction had 9 bases not matched to a gene; V was cut back by 10 bases and J by 2 bases. This CDR3 is CATAPGQGPYEQYF. The CDR3 DNA reads TGTGCCACCGCGCCGGGACAGGGCCCCTACGAGCAGTACTTC.

The V call is TRBV6-1, the J call TRBJ2-7; TRBD1 agrees at 8 bases. The CDR3 runs to 15 residues. Germline V CDR1 and CDR2: MNHNS, SASEGT. After removal of 6 bases from V and 2 bases from J, the junction contained 9 bases not matched to a gene. CDR3: CASSPQGATTYEQYF. CDR3 DNA: TGTGCCAGCAGCCCCCAGGGGGCTACAACCTACGAGCAGTACTTC.

The rearrangement links TRBV5-1 to TRBJ2-3; D is ambiguous. The germline V gene has CDR1 SGHRS and CDR2 YFSETQ. V shed 4 bases and J shed 3 bases, with 15 bases lying between them. The CDR3 length is 15 residues. DNA of the CDR3: TGCGCCAGCAGCCGATCTGGGATAACGACAGATACGCAGTATTTT. This sequence encodes CASSRSGITTDTQYF. The full variable domain, in which reference TRBV5-1 and TRBJ2-3 provide the parts outside the CDR3, is KAGVTQTPRYLIKTRGQQVTLSCSPISGHRSVSWYQQTPGQGLQFLFEYFSETQRNKGNFPGRFSGRQFSNSRSEMNVSTLELGDSALYLCASSRSGITTDTQYFGPGTRLTVL.

The chain employs TRBV5-1 and TRBJ2-3; 11 bases align to TRBD2. The CDR3 runs 16 residues. Germline CDR1 is SGHRS and CDR2 is YFSETQ. Trimming cost V 0 bases and J 3 bases; bases outside gene matches: 3. The CDR3 coding sequence is TGCGCCAGCAGCTTGGCCCTAGCGGGGGGAACAGATACGCAGTATTTT. It yields the protein CASSLALAGGTDTQYF.

This sequence joins TRBV5-1 and TRBJ2-3; no reliable D call. V lost 0 bases and J lost 0, with 5 bases in between. The V gene's germline CDR1 is SGHRS and CDR2 YFSETQ. The CDR3 totals 14 residues. DNA of the CDR3: TGCGCCAGCAGCTTGGCCGGAAGCACAGATACGCAGTATTTT. Protein: CASSLAGSTDTQYF.

J is TRBJ1-5 and V is TRBV4-3; no clear D gene. V was cut by 0 bases and J by 1 base, with 7 bases left in between. This CDR3 has 15 residues. CDR1 is LGHNA, CDR2 YSLEER, per germline. The CDR3 nucleotides are TGCGCCAGCAGCCAAGAAGGGCGGAGCAATCAGCCCCAGCATTTT. Its protein is CASSQEGRSNQPQHF.

The chain couples TRBV6-1 to TRBJ2-3; weak D call: TRBD1 (6 bases). The length of the CDR3 is 15 residues. Trimming pared 7 bases from V and 2 bases from J, leaving 16 bases between. The germline V gene encodes CDR1 MNHNS and CDR2 SASEGT. The CDR3 protein is CASKLKGHLTDTQYF. CDR3 DNA sequence: TGTGCCAGCAAATTAAAGGGACACCTCACAGATACGCAGTATTTT.

The J gene is TRBJ1-2, the V gene TRBV2, with D unresolved. Trimming took 5 bases from V and 8 from J, leaving 18 bases between them. This CDR3 region has 14 residues. Germline V gene sequence: CDR1 SNHLY, CDR2 FYNNEI. The chain's CDR3 is CASSLVLLTGGYTF. As DNA, the CDR3 is TGTGCCAGCAGTCTAGTGCTTCTCACGGGGGGCTACACCTTC. Filled out from reference TRBV2 and TRBJ1-2, the complete variable domain reads EPEVTQTPSHQVTQMGQEVILRCVPISNHLYFYWYRQILGQKVEFLVSFYNNEISEKSEIFDDQFSVERPDGSNFTLKIRSTKLEDSAMYFCASSLVLLTGGYTFGSGTRLTVV.

CDR3 bases: TGTGCCAGCAGAGTGAGGGACGTAGCCGACCGAACAACTAATGAAAAACTGTTTTTT. Amino acids: CASRVRDVADRTTNEKLFF. The chain carries TRBV5-5 and TRBJ1-4; D perhaps matches TRBD1 (5 bases). V dropped 5 bases and J dropped 0 bases, with 23 bases sitting between them. CDR1 and CDR2 (germline): SGHKS, YYEKEE (reference sequence). This CDR3 comprises 19 residues.

J is TRBJ2-1 and V is TRBV27; possible D gene TRBD2, 5 bases. Germline V CDR1 and CDR2: MNHEY, SMNVEV (reference sequence). V was clipped by 6 bases and J by 5 bases, with 17 bases between them. The CDR3 is 15 residues long. CDR3 in DNA: TGTGCCAGCAGCCCCATGGACTTGGCTCACAATGAGCAGTTCTTC. Its protein product is CASSPMDLAHNEQFF.

This clone was recorded once. This chain links TRBV29-1 with TRBJ1-1; possible D gene TRBD1, 6 bases. The CDR3 spans 13 residues. CDR1 and CDR2 from the germline V gene are SQVTM and ANQGSEA. V was shortened by 7 bases and J by 8 bases, with 20 bases between the two germline ends. CDR3 residues: CSGRIGGRGEAFF. CDR3 sequence (DNA): TGCAGCGGACGTATAGGTGGGAGGGGGGAAGCTTTCTTT.

The J gene is TRBJ1-1, the V gene TRBV19; D uncertain. This CDR3 is built from 13 residues. V gave up 3 bases and J gave up 7 bases, with 12 bases separating them. Germline loops: CDR1 LNHDA, CDR2 SQIVND (reference sequence). The DNA of the CDR3 is TGTGCCAGTAGTATGACGGTCTCACTTGAAGCTTTCTTT. Translation gives CASSMTVSLEAFF. The full variable domain, in which reference TRBV19 and TRBJ1-1 provide the parts outside the CDR3, is DGGITQSPKYLFRKEGQNVTLSCEQNLNHDAMYWYRQDPGQGLRLIYYSQIVNDFQKGDIAEGYSVSREKKESFPLTVTSAQKNPTAFYLCASSMTVSLEAFFGQGTRLTVV.

The V call is TRBV28, the J call TRBJ1-3; 7 positions match TRBD1. J lost 5 bases, V lost 5 bases, and 6 bases had no gene match. The CDR3 is 14 amino acids. The germline gives CDR1 MDHEN, CDR2 SYDVKM. The CDR3 nucleotides read TGTGCCAGCAGTCTAGAGGACAGGAGAAACACCATATATTTT. Translated, it gives CASSLEDRRNTIYF.